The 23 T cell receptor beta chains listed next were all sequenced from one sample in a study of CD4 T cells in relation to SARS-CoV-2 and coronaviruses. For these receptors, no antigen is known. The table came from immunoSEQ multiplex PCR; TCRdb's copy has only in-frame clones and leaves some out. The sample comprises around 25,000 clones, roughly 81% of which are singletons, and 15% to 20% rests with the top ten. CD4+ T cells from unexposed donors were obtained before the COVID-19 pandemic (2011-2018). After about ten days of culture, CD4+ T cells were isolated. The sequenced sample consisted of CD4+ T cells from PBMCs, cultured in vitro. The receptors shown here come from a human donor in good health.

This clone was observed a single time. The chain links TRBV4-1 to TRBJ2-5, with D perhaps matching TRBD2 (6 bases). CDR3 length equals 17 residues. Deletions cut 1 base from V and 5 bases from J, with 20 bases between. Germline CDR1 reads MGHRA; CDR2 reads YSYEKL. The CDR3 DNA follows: TGCGCCAGCAGCCAAGTCACCCTCCTGCGGGGTAAGGAGACCCAGTACTTC. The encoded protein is CASSQVTLLRGKETQYF.

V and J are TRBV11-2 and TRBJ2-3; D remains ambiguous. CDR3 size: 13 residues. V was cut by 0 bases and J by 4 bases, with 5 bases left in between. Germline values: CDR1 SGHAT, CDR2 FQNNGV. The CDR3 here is CASSLDRADTQYF. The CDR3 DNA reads TGTGCCAGCAGCTTAGATAGGGCAGATACGCAGTATTTT.

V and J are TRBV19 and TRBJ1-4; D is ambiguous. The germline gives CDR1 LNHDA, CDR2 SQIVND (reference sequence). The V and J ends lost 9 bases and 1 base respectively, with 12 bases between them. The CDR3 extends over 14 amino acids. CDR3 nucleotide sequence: TGTGCCAGCCAACTAGGGAGAACTAATGAAAAACTGTTTTTT. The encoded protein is CASQLGRTNEKLFF.

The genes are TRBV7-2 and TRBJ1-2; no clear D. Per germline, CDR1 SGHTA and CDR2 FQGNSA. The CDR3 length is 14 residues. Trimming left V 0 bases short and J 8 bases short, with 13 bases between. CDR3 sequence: CASSLALATGGYTF. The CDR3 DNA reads TGTGCCAGCAGCTTAGCGTTGGCTACTGGGGGCTACACCTTC.

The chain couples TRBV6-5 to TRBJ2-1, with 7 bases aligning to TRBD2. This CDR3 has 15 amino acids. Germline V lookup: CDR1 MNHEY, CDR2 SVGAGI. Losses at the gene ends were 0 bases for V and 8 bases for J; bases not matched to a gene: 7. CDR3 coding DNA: TGTGCCAGCAGTTACTCGCGGGGGTTGGGCCATGAGCAGTTCTTC. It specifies CASSYSRGLGHEQFF.

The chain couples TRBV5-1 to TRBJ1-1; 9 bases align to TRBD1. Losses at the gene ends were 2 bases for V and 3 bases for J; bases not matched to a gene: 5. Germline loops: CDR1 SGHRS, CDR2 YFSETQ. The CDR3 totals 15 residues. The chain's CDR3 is CASSLTGQGDTEAFF. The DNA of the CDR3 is TGCGCCAGCAGCTTAACGGGACAGGGCGACACTGAAGCTTTCTTT. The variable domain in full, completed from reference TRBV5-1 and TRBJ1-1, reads KAGVTQTPRYLIKTRGQQVTLSCSPISGHRSVSWYQQTPGQGLQFLFEYFSETQRNKGNFPGRFSGRQFSNSRSEMNVSTLELGDSALYLCASSLTGQGDTEAFFGQGTRLTVV.

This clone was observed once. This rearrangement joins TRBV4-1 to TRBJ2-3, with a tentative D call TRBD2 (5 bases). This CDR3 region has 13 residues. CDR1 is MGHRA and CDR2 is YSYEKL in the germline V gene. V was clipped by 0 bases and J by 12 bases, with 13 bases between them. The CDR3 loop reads CASSQDGVRPQYF. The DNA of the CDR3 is TGCGCCAGCAGCCAAGACGGGGTCAGGCCTCAGTATTTT.

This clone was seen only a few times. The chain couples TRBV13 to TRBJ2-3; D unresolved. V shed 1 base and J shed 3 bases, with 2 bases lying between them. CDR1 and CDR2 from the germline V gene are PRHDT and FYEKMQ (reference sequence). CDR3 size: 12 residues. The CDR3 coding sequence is TGTGCCAGCAGCTTAGTTACAGATACGCAGTATTTT. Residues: CASSLVTDTQYF. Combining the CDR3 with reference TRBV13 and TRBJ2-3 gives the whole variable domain AAGVIQSPRHLIKEKRETATLKCYPIPRHDTVYWYQQGPGQDPQFLISFYEKMQSDKGSIPDRFSAQQFSDYHSELNMSSLELGDSALYFCASSLVTDTQYFGPGTRLTVL.

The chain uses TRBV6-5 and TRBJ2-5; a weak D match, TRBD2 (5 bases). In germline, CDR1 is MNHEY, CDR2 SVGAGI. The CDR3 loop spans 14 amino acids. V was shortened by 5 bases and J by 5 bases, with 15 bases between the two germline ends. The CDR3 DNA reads TGTGCCAGCAGTCCCGTGGGAGCACGTGAGACCCAGTACTTC. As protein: CASSPVGARETQYF.

The DNA of the CDR3 is TGTGCCAGCAGCGATAGAACAACTAACTATGGCTACACCTTC. It translates to CASSDRTTNYGYTF. The gene calls are TRBV5-8 and TRBJ1-2; the D is unclear. This CDR3 comprises 14 residues. Germline V lookup: CDR1 SGHTS, CDR2 YDEGEE. Trimming pared 4 bases from V and 0 bases from J, leaving 10 bases between.

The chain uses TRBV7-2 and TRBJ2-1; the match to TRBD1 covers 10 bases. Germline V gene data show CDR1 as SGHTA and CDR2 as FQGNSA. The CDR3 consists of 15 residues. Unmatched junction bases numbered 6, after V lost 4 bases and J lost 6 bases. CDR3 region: CASSSGTGVVNEQFF. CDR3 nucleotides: TGTGCCAGCAGCTCCGGGACAGGGGTGGTCAATGAGCAGTTCTTC.

CDR3 residues: CASSQTGYEQYF. CDR3 DNA: TGTGCCAGCAGCCAGACAGGTTACGAGCAGTACTTC. The chain joins TRBV7-2 to TRBJ2-7; D possibly corresponds to TRBD1 (6 bases). V gave up 5 bases and J gave up 4 bases, with 9 bases separating them. The germline V gene encodes CDR1 SGHTA and CDR2 FQGNSA. The CDR3 spans 12 residues.

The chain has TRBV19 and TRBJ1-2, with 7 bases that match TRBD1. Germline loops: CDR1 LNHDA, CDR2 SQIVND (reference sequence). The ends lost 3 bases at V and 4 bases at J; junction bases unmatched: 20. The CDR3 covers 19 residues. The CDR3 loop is CASSITNWRGDSHSYGYTF. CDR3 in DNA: TGTGCCAGTAGTATTACCAATTGGAGAGGGGACAGCCACAGCTATGGCTACACCTTC.

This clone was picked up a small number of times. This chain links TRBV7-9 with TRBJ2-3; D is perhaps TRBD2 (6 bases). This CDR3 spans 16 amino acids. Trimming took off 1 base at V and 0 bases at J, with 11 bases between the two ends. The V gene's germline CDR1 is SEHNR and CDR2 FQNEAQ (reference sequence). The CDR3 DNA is TGTGCCAGCAGCTTAGTTAGCGGCGCTAGCACAGATACGCAGTATTTT. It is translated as CASSLVSGASTDTQYF. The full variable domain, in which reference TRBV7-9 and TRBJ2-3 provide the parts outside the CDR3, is DTGVSQNPRHKITKRGQNVTFRCDPISEHNRLYWYRQTLGQGPEFLTYFQNEAQLEKSRLLSDRFSAERPKGSFSTLEIQRTEQGDSAMYLCASSLVSGASTDTQYFGPGTRLTVL.

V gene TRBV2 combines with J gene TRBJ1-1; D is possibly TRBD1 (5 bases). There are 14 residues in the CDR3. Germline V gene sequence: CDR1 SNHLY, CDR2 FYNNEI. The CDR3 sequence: CASSQEGRNTEAFF. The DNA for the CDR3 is TGTGCGAGCTCCCAGGAGGGGAGGAACACTGAAGCTTTCTTT.

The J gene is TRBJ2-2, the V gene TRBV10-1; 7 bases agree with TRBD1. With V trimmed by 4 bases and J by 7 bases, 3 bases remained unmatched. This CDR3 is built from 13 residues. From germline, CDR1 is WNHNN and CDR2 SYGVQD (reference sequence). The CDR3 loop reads CASSATGYGELFF. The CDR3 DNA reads TGCGCCAGCAGTGCGACAGGGTACGGGGAGCTGTTTTTT.

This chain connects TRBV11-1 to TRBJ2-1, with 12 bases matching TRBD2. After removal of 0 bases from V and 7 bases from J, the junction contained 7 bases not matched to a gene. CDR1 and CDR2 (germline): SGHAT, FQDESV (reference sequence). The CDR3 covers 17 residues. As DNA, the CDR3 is TGTGCCAGCAGCTTAGCGGGGACTAGCGGGCTTATAAATGAGCAGTTCTTC. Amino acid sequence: CASSLAGTSGLINEQFF.

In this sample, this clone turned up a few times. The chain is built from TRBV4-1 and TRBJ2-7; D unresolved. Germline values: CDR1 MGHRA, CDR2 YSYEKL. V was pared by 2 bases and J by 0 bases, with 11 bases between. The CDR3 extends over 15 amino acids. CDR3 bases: TGCGCCAGCAGCCAACGTGATGCTAGCTCCTACGAGCAGTACTTC. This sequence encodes CASSQRDASSYEQYF.

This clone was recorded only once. As DNA, the CDR3 is TGTGCCAGCAGTCGGGGCCAGAGCACAGATACGCAGTATTTT. Translated: CASSRGQSTDTQYF. V is TRBV7-2 and J is TRBJ2-3; either TRBD1 or TRBD2 may fit D (5 bases each). The CDR3 has 14 residues. Deletions cut 6 bases from V and 0 bases from J, with 10 bases between. In germline, CDR1 is SGHTA, CDR2 FQGNSA. Looking up the rest from reference TRBV7-2 and TRBJ2-3 gives the full variable domain: GAGVSQSPSNKVTEKGKDVELRCDPISGHTALYWYRQSLGQGLEFLIYFQGNSAPDKSGLPSDRFSAERTGGSVSTLTIQRTQQEDSAVYLCASSRGQSTDTQYFGPGTRLTVL.

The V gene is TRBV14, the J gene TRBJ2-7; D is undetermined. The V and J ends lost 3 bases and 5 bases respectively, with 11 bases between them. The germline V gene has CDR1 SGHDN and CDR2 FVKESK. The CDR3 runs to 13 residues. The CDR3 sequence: CASSQNVGNEQYF. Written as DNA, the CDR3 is TGTGCCAGCAGCCAGAACGTCGGCAACGAGCAGTACTTC.

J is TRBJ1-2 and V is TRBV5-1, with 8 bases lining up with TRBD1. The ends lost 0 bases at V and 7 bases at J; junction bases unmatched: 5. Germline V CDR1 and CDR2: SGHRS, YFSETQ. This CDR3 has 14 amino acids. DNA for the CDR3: TGCGCCAGCAGCTTGGAAACAGGGGGTTTTGGCTACACCTTC. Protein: CASSLETGGFGYTF.

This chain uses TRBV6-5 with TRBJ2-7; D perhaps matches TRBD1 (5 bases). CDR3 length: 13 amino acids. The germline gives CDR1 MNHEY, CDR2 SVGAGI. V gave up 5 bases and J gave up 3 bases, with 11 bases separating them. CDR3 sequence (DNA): TGTGCCAGCAGTCAAAGGGGCAGCTACGAGCAGTACTTC. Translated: CASSQRGSYEQYF.

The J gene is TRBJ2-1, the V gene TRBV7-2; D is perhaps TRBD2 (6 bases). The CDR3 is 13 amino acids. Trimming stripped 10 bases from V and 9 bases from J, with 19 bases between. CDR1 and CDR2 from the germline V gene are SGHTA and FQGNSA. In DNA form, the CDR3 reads TGTGCCACCGGACCGGAGGGCGGCGGTGAGCAGTTCTTC. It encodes CATGPEGGGEQFF.